The 9 T cell receptor beta chains presented below share a single source sample, sequenced in a study of T cell responses to AZD1222 COVID-19 vaccine. Using immunoSEQ multiplex PCR, the repertoire was profiled, and TCRdb retains in-frame clones only, with some absent. The repertoire consists of 150,000 to 200,000 clones, with 85% to 95% occurring once and the leading ten covering roughly 2.2%. Sequenced material: peripheral blood, taken on day 0 of AZD1222 vaccination. The receptors were gathered from an adult in good health.

V and J are TRBV12-3 or TRBV12-4 and TRBJ2-7; D call uncertain. The CDR3 runs 13 residues. V was cut by 8 bases and J by 1 base, with 12 bases left in between. CDR3 coding DNA: TGTGCCAGCTGCACTGGTGCTTCCTACGAGCAGTACTTC. Its protein is CASCTGASYEQYF.

The J gene is TRBJ2-7, the V gene TRBV4-1, with TRBD1 matching over 10 bases. The CDR3 is made up of 16 amino acids. In germline, CDR1 is MGHRA, CDR2 YSYEKL. With V trimmed by 2 bases and J by 2 bases, 6 bases remained unmatched. The CDR3 DNA reads TGCGCCAGCAGCCAACCGGGACAGGGGTTTCCCTACGAGCAGTACTTC. The encoded protein is CASSQPGQGFPYEQYF.

The CDR3 nucleotides are TGTGCCAGCAGCTTGGACAGGGAGGCCTATGGCTACACCTTC. Encoded protein: CASSLDREAYGYTF. The chain carries TRBV5-4 and TRBJ1-2, with a weak D call TRBD1 (6 bases). Germline V gene lookup returns CDR1 SGHNT and CDR2 YYREEE (reference sequence). The CDR3 extends over 14 amino acids. The germline V and J ends were trimmed by 0 bases and 4 bases, with 10 bases remaining between them.

The rearrangement uses TRBV4-3 and TRBJ1-4; 7 positions match TRBD1. Germline CDR1 LGHNA, CDR2 YSLEER. The CDR3 consists of 15 residues. Germline trimming cut 2 bases from V and 8 bases from J; bases unmatched to any gene: 8. Here the CDR3 DNA reads TGCGCCAGCAGCCAACTTGGACAGGCGAGGGAAAAACTGTTTTTT. This sequence encodes CASSQLGQAREKLFF.

The chain has TRBV5-8 and TRBJ1-2; 9 positions agree with TRBD1. Germline V gene data show CDR1 as SGHTS and CDR2 as YDEGEE. The length of the CDR3 is 16 residues. J was trimmed by 2 bases and V by 4 bases; bases with no gene match: 9. CDR3 coding DNA: TGTGCCAGCAGCGGCCCGGACAGGGGCGGGAACTATGGCTACACCTTC. Amino acid sequence: CASSGPDRGGNYGYTF.

The chain uses TRBV6-2 or TRBV6-3 and TRBJ2-7, with D perhaps TRBD1 (5 bases). The ends were cut back, 0 bases at V and 4 bases at J, with 13 bases in the middle. The CDR3 has 15 residues. Germline CDR1 MNHEY, CDR2 SVGEGT. The CDR3 loop reads CASSYSMDPGYEQYF. The CDR3 DNA follows: TGTGCCAGCAGTTACTCGATGGACCCAGGGTACGAGCAGTACTTC.

The V and J genes are TRBV27 and TRBJ1-5, with TRBD1 identical over 9 bases. From germline, CDR1 is MNHEY and CDR2 SMNVEV (reference sequence). V trimming: 5 bases; J trimming: 3 bases; junction bases outside the gene matches: 5. The CDR3 is 15 residues long. In nucleotides, the CDR3 is TGTGCCAGCAGTCTGACAGGGGGGTACAATCAGCCCCAGCATTTT. Translating gives CASSLTGGYNQPQHF.

The chain is built from TRBV7-3 and TRBJ1-4, with 8 bases fitting TRBD1. Looked up from germline, CDR1 is SGHTA and CDR2 is FQGTGA. The V segment lost 6 bases and the J segment 10 bases; nucleotides outside the gene matches: 10. The CDR3 contains 14 residues. DNA of the CDR3: TGTGCCAGCAGTCAAAACCAGGGGGCCGGAAAACTGTTTTTT. It is translated as CASSQNQGAGKLFF.

The chain uses TRBV7-8 and TRBJ2-1; TRBD1 aligns across 8 bases. This CDR3 contains 17 residues. With 2 bases clipped from V and 7 bases from J, the junction kept 13 bases outside the gene matches. CDR1 and CDR2 (germline): SGHVS, FQNEAQ. The CDR3 region has the DNA TGTGCCAGCAGCTTATTGGGTCGAGGGACAGGCCGTAATGAGCAGTTCTTC. The encoded protein is CASSLLGRGTGRNEQFF.